The 26 T cell receptor beta chains below all came from one sample that was sequenced in a study of B cell selection in AIRE deficiency. The table came from immunoSEQ multiplex PCR; TCRdb's copy has only in-frame clones and leaves some out. The table lists 4,700 or so clones, more than 70% of them singletons. Regulatory T cells were sorted as CD4+CD25hiCD127low/negative cells. Input material: Tregs sorted from PBMCs. Every receptor here comes from a human donor with AIRE deficiency.

The chain combines TRBV11-3 with TRBJ1-2; D perhaps matches TRBD1 (5 bases). Germline V gives CDR1 SGHNT, CDR2 YENEEA. This CDR3 has 14 residues. The V and J ends lost 2 bases and 4 bases respectively, with 11 bases between them. CDR3 coding DNA: TGTGCCAGCAGCTTACAGGGTATGGCCTATGGCTACACCTTC. Its protein product is CASSLQGMAYGYTF.

This chain uses TRBV5-6 with TRBJ2-7; D unclear. Germline V gene sequence: CDR1 SGHDT, CDR2 YYEEEE. The V end was cut by 4 bases, the J end by 1 base, with 6 bases between. The length of the CDR3 is 12 residues. CDR3 bases: TGTGCCAGCAGCCAGATTTCCTACGAGCAGTACTTC. Its protein is CASSQISYEQYF.

The chain joins TRBV4-1 to TRBJ2-1; 13 bases match TRBD2. The CDR3 contains 17 residues. V trimming: 4 bases; J trimming: 6 bases; junction bases outside the gene matches: 9. Germline V CDR1 and CDR2: MGHRA, YSYEKL. The CDR3 sequence: CASSRGGLAGLGNEQFF. The DNA for the CDR3 is TGCGCCAGCAGCCGAGGGGGACTAGCGGGATTGGGCAATGAGCAGTTCTTC.

This clone was recorded once. This sequence joins TRBV18 and TRBJ2-2; D not certain. CDR1 KGHSH and CDR2 LQKENI come from the germline V gene. This CDR3 contains 14 residues. Trimming removed 6 bases at V and 3 bases at J, with 11 bases between. The CDR3 protein is CASSQSAYTGELFF. In nucleotides, the CDR3 is TGTGCCAGCTCTCAGTCGGCCTACACCGGGGAGCTGTTTTTT.

V gene TRBV7-9 combines with J gene TRBJ2-5; 7 bases agree with TRBD2. This CDR3 is built from 14 residues. Trimming took 3 bases from V and 7 from J; bases not matched to a gene: 8. Germline assignment: CDR1 SEHNR and CDR2 FQNEAQ (reference sequence). The chain's CDR3 is CASSFGTMGGTQYF. The CDR3 DNA is TGTGCCAGCAGCTTCGGGACTATGGGGGGGACCCAGTACTTC. Combining the CDR3 with reference TRBV7-9 and TRBJ2-5 gives the whole variable domain DTGVSQNPRHKITKRGQNVTFRCDPISEHNRLYWYRQTLGQGPEFLTYFQNEAQLEKSRLLSDRFSAERPKGSFSTLEIQRTEQGDSAMYLCASSFGTMGGTQYFGPGTRLLVL.

The count of this clone is one. The chain carries TRBV4-3 and TRBJ2-4; D is possibly TRBD1 (5 bases). Trimming left V 1 base short and J 3 bases short, with 10 bases between. The CDR3 sequence is 15 residues long. Germline assignment: CDR1 LGHNA and CDR2 YSLEER. This CDR3 reads CASSQVAQVKNIQYF. CDR3 DNA: TGCGCCAGCAGCCAAGTAGCACAGGTCAAAAACATTCAGTACTTC.

The rearrangement uses TRBV18 and TRBJ2-1; D uncertain. V was shortened by 0 bases and J by 6 bases, with 6 bases between the two germline ends. Germline values: CDR1 KGHSH, CDR2 LQKENI. CDR3 length: 13 residues. The CDR3 DNA is TGTGCCAGCTCACCACCGGCTAGCAATGAGCAGTTCTTC. Residues: CASSPPASNEQFF.

The chain employs TRBV7-6 and TRBJ2-3, with 12 positions matching TRBD2. V dropped 4 bases and J dropped 4; count of bases not matched to a gene: 3. CDR1 and CDR2 from the germline V gene are SGHVS and FNYEAQ. This CDR3 is built from 15 residues. For the CDR3, the DNA is TGTGCCAGCAGCTCCCTAGCGGGGGGGGCAGATACGCAGTATTTT. Its translation is CASSSLAGGADTQYF.

The gene calls are TRBV7-8 and TRBJ1-1, with D hard to call. This CDR3 is 15 amino acids long. CDR1 and CDR2 from the germline V gene are SGHVS and FQNEAQ. Between the trimmed V and J ends, which lost 2 bases and 1 base, there was a span of 11 bases. CDR3 in DNA: TGTGCCAGCAGCTTATTAATGTTGGGGAACACTGAAGCTTTCTTT. It is translated as CASSLLMLGNTEAFF.

In its sample, this clone was seen once. V usage is TRBV27 and J usage is TRBJ2-5; 7 bases align to TRBD1. Looked up from germline, CDR1 is MNHEY and CDR2 is SMNVEV (reference sequence). The CDR3 spans 14 residues. Unmatched junction bases numbered 7, after V lost 2 bases and J lost 7 bases. The chain's CDR3 is CASSLLARGWTQYF. CDR3 coding DNA: TGTGCCAGCAGTTTACTGGCCAGGGGGTGGACCCAGTACTTC.

The chain has TRBV6-6 and TRBJ1-5; D is possibly TRBD1 (6 bases). This CDR3 spans 15 amino acids. The V gene's germline CDR1 is MNHNY and CDR2 SVGAGI (reference sequence). V gave up 2 bases and J gave up 2 bases, with 10 bases separating them. Here the CDR3 reads CASSYVQGGNQPQHF. The CDR3 DNA reads TGTGCCAGCAGTTACGTACAGGGAGGCAATCAGCCCCAGCATTTT.

This clone was seen only a few times. The chain employs TRBV11-2 and TRBJ2-1; D might be TRBD1 or TRBD2, each matching 6 bases. The CDR3 has 18 residues. Germline V lookup: CDR1 SGHAT, CDR2 FQNNGV. Trimming took 1 base from V and 3 from J, leaving 19 bases between them. This CDR3 reads CASSLARGGPGVYNEQFF. The CDR3 DNA sequence: TGTGCCAGCAGCTTAGCACGAGGGGGGCCTGGGGTCTACAATGAGCAGTTCTTC.

The rearrangement uses TRBV7-9 and TRBJ1-6, with a possible D match to TRBD1 (6 bases). The V gene's germline CDR1 is SEHNR and CDR2 FQNEAQ (reference sequence). Between the trimmed V and J ends, which lost 5 bases and 10 bases, there was a span of 12 bases. This CDR3 spans 13 amino acids. Here the CDR3 DNA reads TGTGCCAGCAGCGGAGAGGGGGAATCACCCCTCCACTTT. It codes for CASSGEGESPLHF.

The chain couples TRBV4-1 to TRBJ1-3; 9 bases match TRBD1. This CDR3 has 18 amino acids. J gave up 0 bases and V 0 bases, and 6 bases lay outside the gene matches. Germline V lookup: CDR1 MGHRA, CDR2 YSYEKL. The CDR3 coding sequence is TGCGCCAGCAGCCAAGATTCCCGGGACAGGGACTCTGGAAACACCATATATTTT. This translates into CASSQDSRDRDSGNTIYF.

This clone was detected only once. J is TRBJ2-1 and V is TRBV7-8, with 7 bases that match TRBD2. Germline CDR1 is SGHVS and CDR2 is FQNEAQ. J was trimmed by 5 bases and V by 4 bases; bases with no gene match: 5. The CDR3 has 14 residues. CDR3: CASSSSGTNNEQFF. In nucleotides, the CDR3 is TGTGCCAGCAGCTCAAGCGGGACCAACAATGAGCAGTTCTTC.

There are a few counts of this clone. The chain uses TRBV11-3 and TRBJ1-1; unclear D gene. The CDR3 covers 16 residues. Germline V gene sequence: CDR1 SGHNT, CDR2 YENEEA. V was cut by 1 base and J by 0 bases, with 12 bases left in between. CDR3: CASSLARLRMNTEAFF. In DNA, the CDR3 is TGTGCCAGCAGCTTAGCCAGGCTTAGGATGAACACTGAAGCTTTCTTT. Together with reference TRBV11-3 and TRBJ1-1, the CDR3 gives the full variable domain: EAGVVQSPRYKIIEKKQPVAFWCNPISGHNTLYWYLQNLGQGPELLIRYENEEAVDDSQLPKDRFSAERLKGVDSTLKIQPAELGDSAVYLCASSLARLRMNTEAFFGQGTRLTVV.

J is TRBJ2-3 and V is TRBV5-4, with 8 bases lining up with TRBD2. V dropped 5 bases and J dropped 1; count of bases not matched to a gene: 0. CDR3 length equals 13 residues. Per the germline V gene, CDR1 is SGHNT and CDR2 is YYREEE (reference sequence). This CDR3 is CASRTSGTDTQYF. For the CDR3, the DNA is TGTGCCAGCAGGACTAGCGGCACAGATACGCAGTATTTT.

The chain joins TRBV6-5 to TRBJ1-1; D is unresolved. CDR1 and CDR2 from the germline V gene are MNHEY and SVGAGI. Trimming cost V 6 bases and J 5 bases, with 16 bases left between them. This CDR3 spans 14 amino acids. CDR3 nucleotide sequence: TGTGCCAGCAGGCGACTAGGCCGGGGAACTGAAGCTTTCTTT. This gives the protein CASRRLGRGTEAFF.

This chain uses TRBV11-2 with TRBJ2-3; a possible D gene is TRBD2 (5 bases). Germline CDR1 SGHAT, CDR2 FQNNGV. V was clipped by 5 bases and J by 6 bases, with 21 bases between them. CDR3 size: 16 residues. CDR3 coding DNA: TGTGCCAGCAGCCCCAGGCTGAGGTTAACGGGGGATACGCAGTATTTT. Amino acids: CASSPRLRLTGDTQYF.

The chain joins TRBV18 to TRBJ2-5, with 15 bases aligning to TRBD2. Looked up from germline, CDR1 is KGHSH and CDR2 is LQKENI. CDR3 size: 16 residues. J gave up 4 bases and V 0 bases, and 0 bases lay outside the gene matches. CDR3 DNA sequence: TGTGCCAGCTCACCACCGGGACTAGCGGGAGGAGAGACCCAGTACTTC. Translating gives CASSPPGLAGGETQYF.

The V and J genes are TRBV19 and TRBJ2-5; D is unclear. This CDR3 has 17 amino acids. Germline values: CDR1 LNHDA, CDR2 SQIVND (reference sequence). V was cut by 5 bases and J by 2 bases, with 21 bases left in between. CDR3 sequence: CASSLHGPQASQETQYF. The DNA of the CDR3 is TGTGCCAGTAGTCTCCATGGCCCCCAGGCCTCTCAAGAGACCCAGTACTTC. Full variable domain (outside the CDR3, taken from reference TRBV19 and TRBJ2-5): DGGITQSPKYLFRKEGQNVTLSCEQNLNHDAMYWYRQDPGQGLRLIYYSQIVNDFQKGDIAEGYSVSREKKESFPLTVTSAQKNPTAFYLCASSLHGPQASQETQYFGPGTRLLVL.

This clone turned up a few times. The rearrangement joins TRBV15 to TRBJ1-1; D may be TRBD1 (6 bases). V dropped 5 bases and J dropped 4 bases, with 8 bases sitting between them. Germline V gene lookup returns CDR1 LNHNV and CDR2 YYDKDF (reference sequence). The CDR3 runs 12 residues. CDR3 nucleotide sequence: TGTGCCACCAGCGAAGGGGGCACTGAAGCTTTCTTT. This gives the protein CATSEGGTEAFF.

The chain links TRBV10-3 to TRBJ1-2; perhaps TRBD1 as D (5 bases). This CDR3 has 13 residues. Deletions cut 4 bases from V and 4 bases from J, with 10 bases between. Germline loops: CDR1 ENHRY, CDR2 SYGVKD. The CDR3, as DNA: TGTGCCATCAGTGTTGGGGGGAGCTATGGCTACACCTTC. It translates to CAISVGGSYGYTF.

CDR3 amino acids: CASSPTWGTQYF. Here the CDR3 DNA reads TGTGCCAGCAGCCCCACCTGGGGAACCCAGTACTTC. The chain carries TRBV7-9 and TRBJ2-5; D gene unclear. Trimming removed 5 bases at V and 8 bases at J, with 12 bases between. The CDR3 has 12 residues. Germline CDR1 reads SEHNR; CDR2 reads FQNEAQ (reference sequence).

V and J are TRBV4-3 and TRBJ2-7; tentatively, D is TRBD1 (8 bases). Germline V gives CDR1 LGHNA, CDR2 YSLEER. V lost 2 bases and J 0 bases, leaving 17 bases between the germline ends. The CDR3 is 17 amino acids. The CDR3 coding sequence is TGCGCCAGCAGCCAATACGAAACAGGGGGGGGCTCCTACGAGCAGTACTTC. This codes for CASSQYETGGGSYEQYF.

V and J are TRBV10-3 and TRBJ2-3; D gene uncertain. The germline V and J ends were trimmed by 0 bases and 6 bases, with 13 bases remaining between them. From germline, CDR1 is ENHRY and CDR2 SYGVKD. This CDR3 has 15 residues. The CDR3 here is CAISESKTLSDTQYF. CDR3 DNA: TGTGCCATCAGTGAGTCGAAAACCCTTTCGGATACGCAGTATTTT.